A selection of T cell receptor beta chains follows, all from one sample in a study of T cells in Graves' hyperthyroidism and ophthalmopathy. TCRdb re-analysed the multiplex PCR reads in MiXCR, keeping a single row per CDR3 protein. This repertoire shows fewer than 550,000 distinct CDR3 sequences, 15% to 18% found once; its top ten account for less than 15%. What was sequenced was blood. All receptors come from a woman aged 18-35 years with Graves' hyperthyroidism. Each CDR3 is given with its conserved first and last residue. Each record gives: V gene, D gene, CDR3 length, J gene, clone size, CDR3 protein, CDR3 DNA. D genes are given only for firm matches. Some rows mark clone size as missing; the rest say once, few, many or name a class of expanded clone.

v_call: TRBV12-3/TRBV12-4; d_call: NA; cdr3_length: 17; j_call: TRBJ1-5; clone_size: many; cdr3_aa: CASSFSLYRGKSQPQHF; cdr3_nt: TGTGCCAGCAGTTTTTCCCTGTATCGGGGTAAGAGTCAGCCCCAGCATTTT
v_call: TRBV3-1; d_call: TRBD2; cdr3_length: 14; j_call: TRBJ2-5; clone_size: many; cdr3_aa: CASSLRGGVETQYF; cdr3_nt: TGTGCCAGCAGCCTCCGGGGAGGGGTGGAGACCCAGTACTTC
v_call: TRBV20-1; d_call: TRBD1; cdr3_length: 13; j_call: TRBJ1-4; clone_size: NA; cdr3_aa: CSARDRGLRQLFF; cdr3_nt: TGCAGTGCCAGGGACAGAGGGTTGAGGCAACTGTTTTTT
v_call: TRBV4-1; d_call: TRBD1; cdr3_length: 18; j_call: TRBJ2-7; clone_size: NA; cdr3_aa: CASSQGPQQGASSYEQYF; cdr3_nt: TGCGCCAGCAGCCAAGGCCCACAACAGGGGGCTAGCTCCTACGAGCAGTACTTC
v_call: TRBV4-2; d_call: NA; cdr3_length: 15; j_call: TRBJ2-2; clone_size: NA; cdr3_aa: CASSQGNRARGELFF; cdr3_nt: TGTGCCAGCAGCCAAGGGAACAGGGCTAGGGGGGAGCTGTTTTTT
v_call: TRBV15; d_call: NA; cdr3_length: 16; j_call: TRBJ1-1; clone_size: NA; cdr3_aa: CATSSYVRTGDAEAFF; cdr3_nt: TGTGCCACCAGCAGCTATGTCCGGACTGGTGACGCTGAAGCTTTCTTT
v_call: TRBV20-1; d_call: NA; cdr3_length: 13; j_call: TRBJ2-2; clone_size: NA; cdr3_aa: CSARDEDSGELFF; cdr3_nt: TGCAGTGCTAGAGACGAAGACTCCGGGGAGCTGTTTTTT
v_call: TRBV3-1; d_call: NA; cdr3_length: 15; j_call: TRBJ2-3; clone_size: NA; cdr3_aa: CASSDLGSTTDTQYF; cdr3_nt: TGTGCCAGCAGCGACCTCGGATCCACCACAGATACGCAGTATTTT
v_call: TRBV7-7; d_call: TRBD1; cdr3_length: 15; j_call: TRBJ1-4; clone_size: NA; cdr3_aa: CASSLGRGSHEKLFF; cdr3_nt: TGTGCTAGCAGCTTAGGCAGGGGGAGCCATGAAAAACTGTTTTTT
v_call: TRBV12-3/TRBV12-4; d_call: NA; cdr3_length: 14; j_call: TRBJ2-1; clone_size: many; cdr3_aa: CASTNESSYNEQFF; cdr3_nt: TGTGCCAGCACCAATGAAAGTTCCTACAATGAGCAGTTCTTC
v_call: TRBV20-1; d_call: NA; cdr3_length: 14; j_call: TRBJ1-1; clone_size: many; cdr3_aa: CSARDVSRSTEAFF; cdr3_nt: TGCAGTGCTAGAGATGTTTCCCGGAGCACTGAAGCTTTCTTT
v_call: TRBV20-1; d_call: NA; cdr3_length: 16; j_call: TRBJ1-5; clone_size: many; cdr3_aa: CSALSLGPNSNQPQHF; cdr3_nt: TGCAGTGCTTTATCCCTGGGGCCCAATAGCAATCAGCCCCAGCATTTT
v_call: TRBV20-1; d_call: NA; cdr3_length: 13; j_call: TRBJ1-3; clone_size: few; cdr3_aa: CSASQGPGNTIYF; cdr3_nt: TGCAGTGCTAGCCAGGGGCCTGGAAACACCATATATTTT
v_call: TRBV7-9; d_call: NA; cdr3_length: 15; j_call: TRBJ2-7; clone_size: NA; cdr3_aa: CASIRGTAGPYEQYF; cdr3_nt: TGTGCCAGCATCAGAGGGACAGCGGGTCCCTACGAGCAGTACTTC
v_call: TRBV6-1; d_call: TRBD2; cdr3_length: 15; j_call: TRBJ2-1; clone_size: NA; cdr3_aa: CASSEASGGNGEQFF; cdr3_nt: TGTGCCAGCAGTGAGGCTAGCGGGGGGAATGGAGAGCAGTTCTTC
v_call: TRBV29-1; d_call: NA; cdr3_length: 12; j_call: TRBJ2-7; clone_size: NA; cdr3_aa: CSVVSRSYEQYF; cdr3_nt: TGCAGCGTTGTGTCCCGGTCCTACGAGCAGTACTTC
v_call: TRBV2; d_call: NA; cdr3_length: 13; j_call: TRBJ2-2; clone_size: NA; cdr3_aa: CASNRAEVGELFF; cdr3_nt: TGTGCCAGCAACAGGGCGGAGGTCGGGGAGCTGTTTTTT
v_call: TRBV6-1; d_call: NA; cdr3_length: 13; j_call: TRBJ2-1; clone_size: many; cdr3_aa: CASSYGSEDEQFF; cdr3_nt: TGTGCCAGCAGTTATGGGTCTGAGGATGAGCAGTTCTTC
v_call: TRBV27; d_call: TRBD2; cdr3_length: 17; j_call: TRBJ2-2; clone_size: many; cdr3_aa: CASRTSGFPANTGELFF; cdr3_nt: TGTGCCAGCAGGACTAGCGGATTCCCCGCGAACACCGGGGAGCTGTTTTTT
v_call: TRBV27; d_call: TRBD2; cdr3_length: 15; j_call: TRBJ2-7; clone_size: few; cdr3_aa: CASRPSGTHPYEQYF; cdr3_nt: TGTGCCAGCAGGCCTAGCGGGACCCATCCCTACGAGCAGTACTTC
v_call: TRBV7-9; d_call: NA; cdr3_length: 12; j_call: TRBJ2-3; clone_size: many; cdr3_aa: CASSLESDTQYF; cdr3_nt: TGTGCCAGCAGCTTAGAATCAGATACGCAGTATTTT
v_call: TRBV6-1; d_call: NA; cdr3_length: 16; j_call: TRBJ1-1; clone_size: many; cdr3_aa: CASWVPVNPMNTEAFF; cdr3_nt: TGTGCCAGCTGGGTACCAGTTAACCCCATGAACACTGAAGCTTTCTTT
v_call: TRBV4-3; d_call: NA; cdr3_length: 16; j_call: TRBJ2-7; clone_size: NA; cdr3_aa: CASSQDWPGASYEQYF; cdr3_nt: TGCGCCAGCAGCCAAGATTGGCCAGGTGCCTCCTACGAGCAGTACTTC
v_call: TRBV27; d_call: NA; cdr3_length: 14; j_call: TRBJ1-1; clone_size: NA; cdr3_aa: CASSSLTGITEVFF; cdr3_nt: TGTGCCAGCAGTTCACTAACAGGGATCACTGAAGTTTTCTTT
v_call: TRBV7-9; d_call: NA; cdr3_length: 17; j_call: TRBJ1-4; clone_size: NA; cdr3_aa: CASSSTQGRQPLEKLFF; cdr3_nt: TGTGCCAGCAGCTCAACTCAGGGACGACAACCGCTTGAAAAACTGTTTTTT
v_call: TRBV3-1; d_call: NA; cdr3_length: 11; j_call: TRBJ2-5; clone_size: many; cdr3_aa: CASGPTELQYF; cdr3_nt: TGTGCCAGCGGGCCGACCGAGTTACAGTACTTC
v_call: TRBV5-6; d_call: NA; cdr3_length: 14; j_call: TRBJ1-5; clone_size: few; cdr3_aa: CASSRGRRRGPQHF; cdr3_nt: TGTGCCAGCAGCCGAGGACGGAGAAGGGGGCCCCAGCATTTT
v_call: TRBV3-1; d_call: NA; cdr3_length: 17; j_call: TRBJ1-4; clone_size: many; cdr3_aa: CASSQSEGGATNEKLFF; cdr3_nt: TGTGCCAGCAGCCAATCAGAAGGGGGTGCAACTAATGAAAAACTGTTTTTT
v_call: TRBV18; d_call: NA; cdr3_length: 16; j_call: TRBJ2-1; clone_size: few; cdr3_aa: CASSPLSRSSYNEQFF; cdr3_nt: TGTGCCAGCTCACCACTCTCCAGGAGCTCCTACAATGAGCAGTTCTTC
v_call: TRBV9; d_call: NA; cdr3_length: 18; j_call: TRBJ2-6; clone_size: once; cdr3_aa: CASSVSGTLPSGANVLTF; cdr3_nt: TGTGCCAGCAGCGTCTCCGGGACACTCCCCTCTGGGGCCAACGTCCTGACTTTC
v_call: TRBV3-1; d_call: NA; cdr3_length: 13; j_call: TRBJ2-7; clone_size: many; cdr3_aa: CASSQWPTYEQYF; cdr3_nt: TGTGCCAGCAGCCAGTGGCCCACCTACGAGCAGTACTTC
v_call: TRBV24-1; d_call: TRBD1; cdr3_length: 14; j_call: TRBJ2-2; clone_size: few; cdr3_aa: CATARDRDTGELFF; cdr3_nt: TGTGCCACCGCGCGGGACAGGGACACCGGGGAGCTGTTTTTT
v_call: TRBV19; d_call: NA; cdr3_length: 15; j_call: TRBJ2-1; clone_size: NA; cdr3_aa: CASSGQGRSYNEQFF; cdr3_nt: TGTGCCAGTAGTGGGCAGGGCCGCTCCTACAATGAGCAGTTCTTC
v_call: TRBV20-1; d_call: NA; cdr3_length: 14; j_call: TRBJ1-1; clone_size: many; cdr3_aa: CSARGGEGETEAFF; cdr3_nt: TGCAGTGCTAGGGGGGGGGAAGGGGAAACTGAAGCTTTCTTT
v_call: TRBV2; d_call: TRBD1; cdr3_length: 14; j_call: TRBJ2-3; clone_size: many; cdr3_aa: CASMGQGAVDTQYF; cdr3_nt: TGTGCCAGCATGGGGCAGGGGGCCGTAGATACGCAGTATTTT
v_call: TRBV11-2; d_call: NA; cdr3_length: 13; j_call: TRBJ2-1; clone_size: many; cdr3_aa: CASSLGYYGEQFF; cdr3_nt: TGTGCCAGCAGCTTAGGGTATTACGGTGAGCAGTTCTTC
v_call: TRBV20-1; d_call: NA; cdr3_length: 13; j_call: TRBJ1-5; clone_size: many; cdr3_aa: CSAHGTNNQPQHF; cdr3_nt: TGCAGTGCGCACGGGACAAACAATCAGCCCCAGCATTTT
v_call: TRBV18; d_call: NA; cdr3_length: 14; j_call: TRBJ1-1; clone_size: many; cdr3_aa: CASSLLRGPSEAFF; cdr3_nt: TGTGCCAGCTCACTTCTCAGGGGCCCTTCCGAAGCTTTCTTT
v_call: TRBV6-2/TRBV6-3; d_call: TRBD2; cdr3_length: 15; j_call: TRBJ2-3; clone_size: NA; cdr3_aa: CASSHGGGGKDTQYF; cdr3_nt: TGTGCCAGCAGTCACGGGGGGGGCGGAAAAGATACGCAGTATTTT
v_call: TRBV11-1; d_call: TRBD1; cdr3_length: 17; j_call: TRBJ2-2; clone_size: many; cdr3_aa: CASSLSSGTGYTGELFF; cdr3_nt: TGTGCCAGCAGCTTGAGTTCCGGGACAGGGTACACCGGGGAGCTGTTTTTT
v_call: TRBV20-1; d_call: TRBD1; cdr3_length: 13; j_call: TRBJ1-2; clone_size: few; cdr3_aa: CSAFTGGSYGYTF; cdr3_nt: TGCAGTGCTTTCACAGGGGGAAGCTATGGCTACACCTTC
v_call: TRBV10-1; d_call: NA; cdr3_length: 13; j_call: TRBJ2-2; clone_size: NA; cdr3_aa: CASSESDAGELFF; cdr3_nt: TGCGCCAGCAGTGAGTCGGATGCCGGGGAGCTGTTTTTT
v_call: TRBV7-2; d_call: NA; cdr3_length: 13; j_call: TRBJ1-2; clone_size: NA; cdr3_aa: CASSPRPLGGYTF; cdr3_nt: TGTGCCAGCAGCCCACGACCCTTGGGAGGCTACACCTTC